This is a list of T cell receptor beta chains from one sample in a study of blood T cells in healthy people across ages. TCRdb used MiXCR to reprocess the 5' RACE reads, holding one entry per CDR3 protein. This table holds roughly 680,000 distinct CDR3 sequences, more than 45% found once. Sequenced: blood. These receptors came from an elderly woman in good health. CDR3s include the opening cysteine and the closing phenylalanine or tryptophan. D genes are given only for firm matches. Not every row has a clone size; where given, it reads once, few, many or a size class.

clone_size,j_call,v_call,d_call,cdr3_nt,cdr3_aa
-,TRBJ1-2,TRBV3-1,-,TGTGCCAGCAGCCAAGTCCCCCCGGAGGGCTACACCTTC,CASSQVPPEGYTF
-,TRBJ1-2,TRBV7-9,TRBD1,TGTGCCAGCAGCCCGTGGACAGGGCATGGCTACACCTTC,CASSPWTGHGYTF
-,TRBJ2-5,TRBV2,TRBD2,TGTGCCAGCACCCCGGGGGGTTTAGAGACCCAGTACTTC,CASTPGGLETQYF
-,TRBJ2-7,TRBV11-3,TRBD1,TGTGCCAGCAGCTCCAGGGGGACGGGCGGGCCCGTTTACGAGCAGTACTTC,CASSSRGTGGPVYEQYF
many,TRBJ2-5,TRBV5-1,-,TGCGCCAGCAGCGAAACTCCCCCCGAGACCCAGTACTTC,CASSETPPETQYF
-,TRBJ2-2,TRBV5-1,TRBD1,TGCGCCAGCAGAGTTACAGGGGGATTGAACACCGGGGAGCTGTTTTTT,CASRVTGGLNTGELFF
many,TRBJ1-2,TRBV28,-,TGTGCCAGTTGGACCGGGGCTAAGATTAACTATGGCTACACCTTC,CASWTGAKINYGYTF
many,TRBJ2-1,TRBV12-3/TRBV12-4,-,TGTGCCAGCAGATTGGCGGCAGGGGCCTACAATGAGCAGTTCTTC,CASRLAAGAYNEQFF
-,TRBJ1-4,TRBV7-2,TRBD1,TGTGCCAGCAGCCCCCGCAGGGGGCGCGTTGAAAAACTGTTTTTT,CASSPRRGRVEKLFF
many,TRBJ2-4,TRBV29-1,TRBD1,TGCAGCGTTGTTAACAGGGGGAGTGGCATTCAGTACTTC,CSVVNRGSGIQYF
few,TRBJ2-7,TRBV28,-,TGTGCCAGCAGTTTATCCCGCCACGAGCAGTACTTC,CASSLSRHEQYF
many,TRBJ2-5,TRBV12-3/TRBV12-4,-,TGTGCCAGCAGTGCGTCTAGCGAGGCCAGGGAGACCCAGTACTTC,CASSASSEARETQYF
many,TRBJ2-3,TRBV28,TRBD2,TGTGCCAGCCAGAAACTAGCGGGGGGGGCAGATACGCAGTATTTT,CASQKLAGGADTQYF
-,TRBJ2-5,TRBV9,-,TGTGTCAGCAGCGTACAGGGCGCGGGAGATCGTGGAGAGACCCAGTACTTC,CVSSVQGAGDRGETQYF
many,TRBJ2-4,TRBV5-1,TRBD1,TGCGCCAGCAGCTTTCCGGGACAGGGGAACATTCAGTACTTC,CASSFPGQGNIQYF
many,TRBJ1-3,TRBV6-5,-,TGTGCCAGCAGTTACTCGCGAAGGGGCTCTGGAAACACCATATATTTT,CASSYSRRGSGNTIYF
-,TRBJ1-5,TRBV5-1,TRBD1,TGCGCCAGCAGTTTTAAAGGGGGCGCGGATCAGCCCCAGCATTTT,CASSFKGGADQPQHF
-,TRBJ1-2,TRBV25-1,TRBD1,TGTGCCAGCAGCCCTACAGGGGGGATTGAGTATGGCTACACCTTC,CASSPTGGIEYGYTF
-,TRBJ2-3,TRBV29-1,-,TGCAGCGTTGCGGGGGAGACCAGGGGGAGCACAGATACGCAGTATTTT,CSVAGETRGSTDTQYF
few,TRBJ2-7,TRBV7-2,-,TGTGCCAGCAGCTACGTCAGGGAAGATGAGCAGTACTTC,CASSYVREDEQYF
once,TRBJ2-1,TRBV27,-,TGTGCCAGCAGACAGGGAAGGAATGAGCAGTTCTTC,CASRQGRNEQFF
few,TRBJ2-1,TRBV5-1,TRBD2,TGCGCCAGCAGCTGGCGGAGCGGGGGGGCCTACAATGAGCAGTTCTTC,CASSWRSGGAYNEQFF
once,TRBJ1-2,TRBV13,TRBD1,TGTGCCAGCAGCCCGGACAGGGATCGATATGGCTACACCTTC,CASSPDRDRYGYTF
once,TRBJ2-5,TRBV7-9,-,TGTGCCAGCATCAGAGAGACAGGTGTGCAAGAGACCCAGTACTTC,CASIRETGVQETQYF
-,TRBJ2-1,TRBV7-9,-,TGTGCCAGCAGCTTAGGGGCGGGACGGGCCTACGAGCAGTTCTTC,CASSLGAGRAYEQFF
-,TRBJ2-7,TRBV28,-,TGTGCCAGCAGCTGCGGGACCAGAGACGAGCAGTACTTC,CASSCGTRDEQYF
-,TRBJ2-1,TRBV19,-,TGTGCCAGTAGTATAGATCGGGGGGGGACAGCACTTAATGAGCAGTTCTTC,CASSIDRGGTALNEQFF
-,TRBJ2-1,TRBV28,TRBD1,TGTGCCAGCAGTTTTTGGAGGGGGACAGGGGCCTACAATGAGCAGTTCTTC,CASSFWRGTGAYNEQFF
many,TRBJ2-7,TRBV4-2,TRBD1,TGTGCCAGCAGCCTTGGGACAGGGGACTCCTACGAGCAGTACTTC,CASSLGTGDSYEQYF
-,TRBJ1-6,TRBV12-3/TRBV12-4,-,TGTGCCAGCAGTTTAGGGCCCTATAATTCACCCCTCCACTTT,CASSLGPYNSPLHF
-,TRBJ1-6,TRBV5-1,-,TGCGCCAGCAGCGCGACCGATAATTCACCCCTCCACTTT,CASSATDNSPLHF
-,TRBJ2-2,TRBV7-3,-,TGTGCCAGCAGCTTAACTGGGACACTCACCGGGGAGCTGTTTTTT,CASSLTGTLTGELFF
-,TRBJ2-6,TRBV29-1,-,TGCAGCGTTGGAAGTGCTGGGGCCAACGTCCTGACTTTC,CSVGSAGANVLTF
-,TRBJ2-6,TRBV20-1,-,TGCAGTGCTAGAGTAAGCTCTGGGGCCAACGTCCTGACTTTC,CSARVSSGANVLTF
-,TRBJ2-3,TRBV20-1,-,TGCAGTGCTAGAGATGCGGCTACCGGCACAGATACGCAGTATTTT,CSARDAATGTDTQYF
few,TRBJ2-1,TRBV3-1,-,TGTGCCAGCAGCCAAAACGCGGGATGGAATGAGCAGTTCTTC,CASSQNAGWNEQFF